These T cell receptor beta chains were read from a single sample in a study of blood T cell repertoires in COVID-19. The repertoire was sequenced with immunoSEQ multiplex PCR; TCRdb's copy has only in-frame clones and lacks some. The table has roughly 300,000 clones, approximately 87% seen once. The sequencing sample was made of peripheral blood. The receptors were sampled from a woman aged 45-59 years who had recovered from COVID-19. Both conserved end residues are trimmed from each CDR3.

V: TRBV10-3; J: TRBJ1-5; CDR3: AISDTAGVGPQH
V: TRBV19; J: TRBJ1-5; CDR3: ASSKPGQGFQPQH
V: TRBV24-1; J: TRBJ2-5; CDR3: ATSEVRAGLQETQY
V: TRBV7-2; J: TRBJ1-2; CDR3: ASSLEAGFYGYT
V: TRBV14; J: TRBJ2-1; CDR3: ASSLGVAGVKEQF
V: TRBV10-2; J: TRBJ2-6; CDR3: ASSDTRDGANVLT
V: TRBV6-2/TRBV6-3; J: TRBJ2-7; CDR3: ASSYSRYGGPPYEQY
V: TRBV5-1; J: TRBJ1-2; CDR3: ASSAGTGSFYGYT
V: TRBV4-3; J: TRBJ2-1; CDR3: ASSHERAGGYNEQF
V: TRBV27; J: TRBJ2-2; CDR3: ASSLREDWNTGELF
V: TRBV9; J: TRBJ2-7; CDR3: ASSVERYVDRDEQY
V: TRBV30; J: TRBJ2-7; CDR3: AWSSGRVGNPYEQY
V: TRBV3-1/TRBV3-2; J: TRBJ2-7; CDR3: ASTPGFYSYEQY
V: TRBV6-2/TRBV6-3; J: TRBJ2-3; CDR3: ASSSLSLGLVSPDTQY
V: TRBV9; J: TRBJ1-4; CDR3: ASSVGTGRGFEKLF
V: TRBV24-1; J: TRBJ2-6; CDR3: ATSEGAGANVLT
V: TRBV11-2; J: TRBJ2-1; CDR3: ASSPRTGRYEQF
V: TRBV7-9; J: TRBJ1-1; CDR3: ASSLVSGLYTEAF
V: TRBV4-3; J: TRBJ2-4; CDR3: ASSQETGGGNIQY
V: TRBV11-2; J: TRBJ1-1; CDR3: ASSAFRGNTEAF
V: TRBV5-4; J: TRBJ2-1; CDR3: ASSQGLDSYNEQF
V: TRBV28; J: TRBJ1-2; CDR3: ASSLEASPLYGYT
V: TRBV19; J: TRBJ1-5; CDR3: ASRQPGQGRQPQH
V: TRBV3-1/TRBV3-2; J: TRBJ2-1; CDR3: ASSRTDKLQSEQF
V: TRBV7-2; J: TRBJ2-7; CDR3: ASSSARDRVSYEQY
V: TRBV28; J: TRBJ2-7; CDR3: ASRYRGGEQY
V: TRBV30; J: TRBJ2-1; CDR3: AWSVASGSNEQF
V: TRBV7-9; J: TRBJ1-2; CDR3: ASSPRTGNYGYT
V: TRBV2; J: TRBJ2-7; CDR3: ASSAPGNSYEQY
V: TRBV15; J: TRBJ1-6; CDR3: ATSTTRDSQTF
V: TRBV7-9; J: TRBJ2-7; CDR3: ASSPGQGSREQY
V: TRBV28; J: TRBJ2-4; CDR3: ASSLGDGRGKY
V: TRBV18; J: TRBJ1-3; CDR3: ASSGQRRPGNTIY
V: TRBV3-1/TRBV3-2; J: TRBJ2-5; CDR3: ASSQDRGPVGQETQY
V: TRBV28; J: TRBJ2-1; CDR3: ASSGIGVSYNEQF
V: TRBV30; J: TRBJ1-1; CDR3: AWSAQANTEAF
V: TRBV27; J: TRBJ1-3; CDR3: ASIGSSAGSGNTIY
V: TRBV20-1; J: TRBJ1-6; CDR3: SASFLGDGNSPLH
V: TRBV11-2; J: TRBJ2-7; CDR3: ASSLAPATGEQY
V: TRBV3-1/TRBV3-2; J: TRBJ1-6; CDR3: ASSQDRRDSPLH
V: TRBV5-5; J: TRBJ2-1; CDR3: ASSFRNEQF
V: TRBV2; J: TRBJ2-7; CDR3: ASKGATSGGYEQY
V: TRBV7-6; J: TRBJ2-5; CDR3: ASSLGSSGRPGTQY
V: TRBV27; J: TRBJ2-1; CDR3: ASSLLMTSGSEGEQF
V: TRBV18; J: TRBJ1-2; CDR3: ASSPGRGNGYT
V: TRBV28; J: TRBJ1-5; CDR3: ASRWDRGHNQPQH
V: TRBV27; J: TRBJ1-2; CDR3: ASSLGQNYGYT
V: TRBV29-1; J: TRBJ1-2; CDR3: SARSGSGRRYT